This T cell receptor (beta chain) was retrieved from a study of blood T cell repertoires in COVID-19. The assay was immunoSEQ multiplex PCR, and TCRdb's table has in-frame clones only and misses some. In the table there are about 140,000 clones, over 60% of which are singletons. The junction had 4 bases not matched to a gene; V was cut back by 6 bases and J by 5 bases. The length of the CDR3 is 14 residues. Per the germline V gene, CDR1 is SGHTA and CDR2 is FQGNSA. The source material was peripheral blood. The sequence came from an elderly woman with active or convalescent COVID-19. This chain links TRBV7-2 with TRBJ1-4; 9 bases agree with TRBD1. The CDR3: CASRHRGQNEKLFF. CDR3 coding DNA: TGTGCCAGCAGGCACAGGGGGCAGAATGAAAAACTGTTTTTT.